These T cell receptor beta chains were read from a single sample in a study of technical replicates of blood from a handful of donors. Sequenced by immunoSEQ multiplex PCR; TCRdb stores in-frame clones only, minus some. The sample lists approximately 79,000 clones; nearly 98% were seen once. Sequenced sample: T cells isolated from PBMCs. The receptors derive from a human donor in good health. Both conserved end residues are part of each CDR3. D genes are given only for firm matches. Size tells how often a clone was seen (once, few, many) or the class of an expanded clone, and some rows leave it out.

clone size	J gene	D gene	V gene	CDR3 protein	CDR3 DNA
-	TRBJ1-1	TRBD1	TRBV6-6	CASNNRDREAFF	TGTGCCAGCAACAACCGGGACAGGGAAGCTTTCTTT
-	TRBJ1-1	-	TRBV5-1	CASRGGGVGAFF	TGCGCCAGCAGGGGAGGGGGTGTCGGAGCTTTCTTT
-	TRBJ2-1	TRBD2	TRBV5-1	CASSLASLSSGYNEQFF	TGCGCCAGCAGCTTGGCCAGTTTGTCTAGCGGGTACAATGAGCAGTTCTTC
-	TRBJ1-2	-	TRBV25-1	CASSDRQVERNYGYTF	TGTGCCAGCAGTGATAGGCAGGTCGAACGCAACTATGGCTACACCTTC
-	TRBJ1-6	-	TRBV7-2	CASSFRVDRNNSPLHF	TGTGCCAGCAGCTTTAGGGTCGACAGGAATAATTCACCCCTCCACTTT
once	TRBJ2-5	-	TRBV7-8	CASSLHERLQETQYF	TGTGCCAGCAGCTTACACGAGCGCCTCCAAGAGACCCAGTACTTC
-	TRBJ1-1	-	TRBV7-9	CASSFEGNTEAFF	TGTGCCAGCAGCTTTGAGGGCAACACTGAAGCTTTCTTT
-	TRBJ2-2	TRBD2	TRBV2	CASSNGLAGLGTGELFF	TGTGCCAGCAGCAACGGACTAGCGGGACTGGGCACCGGGGAGCTGTTTTTT
-	TRBJ1-2	-	TRBV2	CASILGARGYTF	TGTGCCAGCATCCTAGGGGCGCGTGGCTACACCTTC
-	TRBJ2-5	TRBD1	TRBV5-4	CASSPDRGAETQYF	TGTGCCAGCAGCCCCGACAGGGGTGCCGAGACCCAGTACTTC
-	TRBJ2-7	-	TRBV6-5	CASSYFSVTGGEQYF	TGTGCCAGCAGTTACTTCTCGGTGACAGGAGGCGAGCAGTACTTC
-	TRBJ2-1	-	TRBV5-1	CASSLQAGAYNEQFF	TGCGCCAGCAGCTTGCAGGCGGGGGCATACAATGAGCAGTTCTTC
-	TRBJ2-5	-	TRBV29-1	CSVGGGRGETQYF	TGCAGCGTTGGAGGGGGGAGGGGAGAGACCCAGTACTTC
-	TRBJ2-1	TRBD1	TRBV7-9	CASNPGTGDNEQFF	TGTGCCAGCAATCCCGGGACAGGGGACAATGAGCAGTTCTTC
once	TRBJ1-5	-	TRBV28	CASSKGRSFGSPQHF	TGTGCCAGCAGCAAGGGGCGTAGCTTTGGATCTCCCCAGCATTTT
-	TRBJ1-5	TRBD1	TRBV28	CASSFTGTGSQPQHF	TGTGCCAGCAGTTTCACTGGGACAGGGAGTCAGCCCCAGCATTTT
-	TRBJ2-7	-	TRBV5-1	CASSLAGSANLPQYEQYF	TGCGCCAGCAGCTTGGCAGGTTCCGCTAACTTGCCCCAATACGAGCAGTACTTC
-	TRBJ1-4	-	TRBV4-1	CASSQATTGHEKLFF	TGCGCCAGCAGCCAAGCGACAACAGGGCACGAAAAACTGTTTTTT
-	TRBJ2-2	TRBD1	TRBV5-1	CANLGTGGFIANTGELFF	TGCGCCAACCTAGGGACAGGGGGATTTATCGCGAACACCGGGGAGCTGTTTTTT
once	TRBJ1-5	-	TRBV30	CAWSVLLSNQPQHF	TGTGCCTGGAGTGTGTTGCTAAGCAATCAGCCCCAGCATTTT
-	TRBJ2-1	-	TRBV6-1	CATGRLLANEQFF	TGTGCCACGGGGAGACTTCTAGCCAATGAGCAGTTCTTC
-	TRBJ2-3	-	TRBV5-6	CASSWGELADTQYF	TGTGCCAGCAGCTGGGGGGAGTTAGCAGATACGCAGTATTTT
-	TRBJ1-1	-	TRBV30	CARGRGNTEAFF	TGTGCGCGGGGGAGGGGGAACACTGAAGCTTTCTTT